This T cell receptor beta chain is drawn from a study of T cell changes during pregnancy in multiple sclerosis. The repertoire was sequenced with immunoSEQ multiplex PCR; TCRdb's copy has only in-frame clones and lacks some. The table records around 74,000 clones, 75% to 90% of them present only once. This CDR3 has 14 amino acids. V lost 6 bases to trimming and J lost 7 bases, with 18 bases between them. Germline V gene data show CDR1 as SGHNT and CDR2 as YENEEA. The sequenced sample was peripheral blood, obtained before pregnancy. The chain uses TRBV11-3 and TRBJ2-5, with D perhaps TRBD1 (7 bases). The clonotype was recovered from a female donor with multiple sclerosis, enrolled in a pregnancy study. CDR3 loop: CASSSQGSEGTQYF. As DNA, the CDR3 is TGTGCCAGCAGTTCACAGGGGTCGGAGGGGACCCAGTACTTC.